This passage covers 21 T cell receptor beta chains from one sample sequenced in a study of regulatory T cells in long-lasting Graves disease (dated by TCRdb to the early 2020s). The library was produced with multiplex PCR. Sequencing took place on an Illumina HiSeq 4000. To build TCR beta libraries, CDR3 regions were amplified by Arm-PCR using iRepertoire HTBI primers. TCRdb reprocessed the public reads (quality trimming at Q25 with fastp, clone calling with MiXCR) and kept in-frame beta chains. Records with the same CDR3 protein are collapsed into one entry carrying the most frequent genes and DNA. The sample contains hundreds of thousands of distinct CDR3 sequences, 30% of them found a single time. Under 55% of the sample belongs to the ten largest clones. The time point label, as the study defines it: persistent/refractory GD, antithyroid drugs over 5 years with positive TRAb. For both TCR sequencing and RNA sequencing, RNA was extracted from PBMCs using TRIzol.

Sequencing used peripheral blood mononuclear cells (PBMCs), obtained when the disease was refractory, from a patient treated with antithyroid drugs. The receptors here all came from a female donor with Graves disease.

This clonotype was counted once. The CDR3 protein is CASSETGADTEAFF. DNA of the CDR3: TGTGCCAGCAGTGAGACAGGGGCGGACACTGAAGCTTTCTTT. The J gene is TRBJ1-1, the V gene TRBV25-1; 8 nucleotides match TRBD1. Trimming cost V 3 bases and J 3 bases; bases outside gene matches: 3. This CDR3 is built from 14 residues. The germline CDR1 and CDR2 sequences are MGHDK and SYGVNS.

This clonotype has ten or more counts. The chain uses TRBV7-9 and TRBJ2-5, with 10 bases identical to TRBD1. After removal of 1 base from V and 5 bases from J, the junction contained 4 bases not matched to a gene. CDR3 length: 15 amino acids. Germline V gives CDR1 SEHNR, CDR2 FQNEAQ (reference sequence). CDR3: CASSLGLGQGETQYF. CDR3 sequence (DNA): TGTGCCAGCAGCTTAGGATTGGGACAGGGGGAGACCCAGTACTTC.

CDR3 in DNA: TGTGCCAGCAGTTTAAAGGGCAGGGGGGCCTATGGCTACACCTTC. It encodes CASSLKGRGAYGYTF. This chain uses TRBV27 with TRBJ1-2; 7 bases match TRBD1. The length of the CDR3 is 15 residues. The J segment lost 4 bases and the V segment lost 2 bases, leaving 7 bases of the junction unmatched. Germline CDR1 MNHEY, CDR2 SMNVEV (reference sequence).

V is TRBV6-5 and J is TRBJ1-2; tentative D call: TRBD1 (5 bases). CDR3 length equals 16 residues. Between the trimmed V and J ends, which lost 4 bases and 3 bases, there was a span of 18 bases. CDR1 is MNHEY and CDR2 is SVGAGI in the germline V gene. CDR3 amino acids: CASSFGLAGTDYGYTF. CDR3 DNA: TGTGCCAGCAGTTTCGGACTGGCCGGGACCGACTATGGCTACACCTTC.

This clonotype was detected many times. V gene TRBV27 combines with J gene TRBJ1-2, with 7 bases fitting TRBD1. Germline CDR1 and CDR2: MNHEY and SMNVEV (reference sequence). This CDR3 has 15 amino acids. V lost 6 bases to trimming and J lost 2 bases; unmatched junction nucleotides: 9. CDR3: CASRTKPTGNYGYTF. The CDR3 DNA sequence: TGTGCCAGCAGAACAAAGCCGACAGGGAACTATGGCTACACCTTC.

The chain recombines TRBV6-2 or TRBV6-3 with TRBJ1-1, with a weak D call TRBD1 (6 bases). Germline values: CDR1 MNHEY, CDR2 SVGEGT. This CDR3 spans 13 amino acids. V was trimmed by 5 bases and J by 6 bases, leaving 13 bases between them. CDR3 DNA sequence: TGTGCCAGCAGTCCGGACAGATTCGCTGAAGCTTTCTTT. This gives the protein CASSPDRFAEAFF.

The gene calls are TRBV20-1 and TRBJ1-1; 10 bases align to TRBD1. This CDR3 comprises 16 residues. Germline-derived CDR1 and CDR2 are DFQATT and SNEGSKA (reference sequence). Trimming cost V 6 bases and J 0 bases; bases outside gene matches: 10. The CDR3 sequence is CSATRDRGGVNTEAFF. The CDR3 DNA reads TGCAGTGCGACAAGGGACAGGGGAGGCGTGAACACTGAAGCTTTCTTT.

This clonotype has at least ten counts. The V and J genes are TRBV2 and TRBJ1-5; TRBD1 might be the D (5 bases). The length of the CDR3 is 13 residues. Per the germline V gene, CDR1 is SNHLY and CDR2 is FYNNEI. V was cut by 8 bases and J by 4 bases, with 12 bases left in between. In DNA form, the CDR3 reads TGTGCCAGCGAGTTGACAGAAAATCAGCCCCAGCATTTT. It yields the protein CASELTENQPQHF.

This clonotype was observed a handful of times. The chain uses TRBV10-3 and TRBJ1-2; D not resolved. This CDR3 contains 13 residues. V lost 3 bases, J lost 7 bases, and 12 bases lay in between. CDR1 is ENHRY, CDR2 SYGVKD, per germline. CDR3 in DNA: TGTGCCATCAGTGATGAAGGATTCGGTGGCTACACCTTC. Translated, it gives CAISDEGFGGYTF.

V gene TRBV2 combines with J gene TRBJ1-1; 9 bases are a match to TRBD1. Per germline, CDR1 SNHLY and CDR2 FYNNEI. This CDR3 has 16 residues. Unmatched junction bases numbered 10, after V lost 7 bases and J lost 1 base. The CDR3 nucleotides are TGTGCCAGCATAGTTCTAGAGGACAGGGGGAACACTGAAGCTTTCTTT. Translating it yields CASIVLEDRGNTEAFF.

This clonotype was observed a few times. The genes are TRBV6-1 and TRBJ2-7, with a possible D match to TRBD1 (6 bases). Trimming took off 0 bases at V and 1 base at J, with 10 bases between the two ends. The CDR3 spans 15 residues. Germline CDR1 and CDR2: MNHNS and SASEGT. As DNA, the CDR3 is TGTGCCAGCAGTGAAGCGGGGACACCTTCCTACGAGCAGTACTTC. Translated: CASSEAGTPSYEQYF.

The chain joins TRBV5-1 to TRBJ1-2; unclear D gene. The CDR3 runs to 16 residues. The germline CDR1 and CDR2 sequences are SGHRS and YFSETQ. V gave up 6 bases and J gave up 3 bases, with 21 bases separating them. CDR3 loop: CASNFGPNDPYYGYTF. The CDR3 DNA is TGCGCCAGCAACTTCGGACCGAACGATCCTTACTATGGCTACACCTTC.

On this clonotype itself: Being one base from a much bigger clone, this may be a read error. CDR3 amino acids: CSARGVRANQPQHF. For the CDR3, the DNA is TGCAGTGCTAGAGGTGTGCGGGCCAATCAGCCCCAGCATTTT. This chain uses TRBV20-1 with TRBJ1-5; D is unclear. V gave up 1 base and J gave up 3 bases, with 10 bases separating them. The CDR3 spans 14 residues. CDR1 and CDR2 (germline): DFQATT, SNEGSKA (reference sequence).

The V and J genes are TRBV4-1 and TRBJ1-5, with no clear D. The CDR3 totals 14 residues. CDR1 is MGHRA, CDR2 YSYEKL, per germline. Trimming took off 1 base at V and 6 bases at J, with 10 bases between the two ends. The CDR3 nucleotides read TGCGCCAGCAGCCAAGTTCCAGTGGGTCAGCCCCAGCATTTT. Translated, it gives CASSQVPVGQPQHF.

This clonotype was recorded many times. The chain combines TRBV29-1 with TRBJ2-7, with 8 bases fitting TRBD2. The germline V gene encodes CDR1 SQVTM and CDR2 ANQGSEA. V shed 4 bases and J 2 bases; nucleotides not matched to a gene: 1. The CDR3 is 12 amino acids. CDR3 sequence (DNA): TGCAGCGTTGCGGGGGGGCCCTACGAGCAGTACTTC. This gives the protein CSVAGGPYEQYF.

The chain recombines TRBV4-1 with TRBJ1-2; D gene ambiguous. CDR3 size: 15 residues. CDR1 and CDR2 from the germline V gene are MGHRA and YSYEKL. The V end lost 1 base, the J end lost 0 bases, and 9 bases lay between the germline ends. CDR3 DNA: TGCGCCAGCAGCCAAGGGGCGGTCACTAACTATGGCTACACCTTC. It yields the protein CASSQGAVTNYGYTF.

The V and J genes are TRBV2 and TRBJ2-2; D assignment may be TRBD1 or TRBD2 (5 bases each). The CDR3 sequence is 16 residues long. The V gene's germline CDR1 is SNHLY and CDR2 FYNNEI. The germline V and J ends were trimmed by 8 bases and 1 base, with 17 bases remaining between them. CDR3 in DNA: TGTGCCAGCTTGGGACCGGAGAGGCGGAACACCGGGGAGCTGTTTTTT. Its protein is CASLGPERRNTGELFF.

This rearrangement joins TRBV30 to TRBJ1-5, with 11 bases that match TRBD1. This CDR3 is 15 amino acids long. Losses at the gene ends were 5 bases for V and 0 bases for J; bases not matched to a gene: 3. Germline V gene sequence: CDR1 GTSNPN, CDR2 SVGIG (reference sequence). The chain's CDR3 is CAWGTGGYSNQPQHF. CDR3 sequence (DNA): TGTGCCTGGGGGACAGGGGGGTATAGCAATCAGCCCCAGCATTTT.

This clonotype was seen a handful of times. This chain joins TRBV6-1 and TRBJ1-2; D gene unclear. The CDR3 covers 13 residues. Germline lookup yields CDR1 MNHNS and CDR2 SASEGT. V was trimmed by 2 bases and J by 4 bases, leaving 8 bases between them. The CDR3 region is CASSERASYGYTF. For the CDR3, the DNA is TGTGCCAGCAGTGAAAGGGCCTCCTATGGCTACACCTTC.

The chain is built from TRBV24-1 and TRBJ1-5; D uncertain. Looked up from germline, CDR1 is KGHDR and CDR2 is SFDVKD. V was pared by 0 bases and J by 11 bases, with 7 bases between. The CDR3 has 12 residues. CDR3 DNA: TGTGCCACCAGTGATTTGGCGGGGTCCCAGCATTTT. Translating it yields CATSDLAGSQHF.

This clonotype was counted many times. This chain joins TRBV15 and TRBJ1-1, with a tentative D call TRBD1 (5 bases). V lost 6 bases and J 1 base, leaving 9 bases between the germline ends. The CDR3 runs 13 residues. Germline CDR1 reads LNHNV; CDR2 reads YYDKDF (reference sequence). The CDR3 here is CATSPDRNTEAFF. The CDR3 DNA reads as TGTGCCACCAGTCCAGACAGGAACACTGAAGCTTTCTTT.